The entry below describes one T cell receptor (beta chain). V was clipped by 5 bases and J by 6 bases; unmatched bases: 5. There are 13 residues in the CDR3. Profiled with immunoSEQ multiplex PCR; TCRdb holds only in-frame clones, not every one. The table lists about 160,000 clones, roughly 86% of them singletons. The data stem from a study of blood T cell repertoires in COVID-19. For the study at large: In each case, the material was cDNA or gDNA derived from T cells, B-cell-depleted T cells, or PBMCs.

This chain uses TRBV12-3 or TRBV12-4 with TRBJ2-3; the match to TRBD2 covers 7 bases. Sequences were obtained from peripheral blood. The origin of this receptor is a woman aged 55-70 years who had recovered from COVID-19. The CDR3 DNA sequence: TGTGCCAGCAGTGTAAGCGGGGTGGATACGCAGTATTTT. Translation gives CASSVSGVDTQYF.